Listed here are 4 T cell receptor beta chains from one sample, sequenced in a study of CXCR3-negative and CXCR3-positive naive CD8 T cells. General study points: In CXCR3-positive naive cells, the TRB CDR3s were more hydrophobic than in CXCR3-negative naive cells.

Their cognate antigens are unknown. Carrying UMI labels, the TRB cDNA libraries were prepared through 5' RACE. One entry per CDR3 protein, without DNA, is what TCRdb gives after re-calling the 5' RACE reads. The sample has over 70,000 distinct CDR3 sequences; the top ten hold almost 0.55%. Sequencing was performed on naive CXCR3+ CD8+ T cells from blood. Subset: CD45RO-CCR7+CD27+CD95- naive CD8+ T cells expressing CXCR3 (TNR3+). The receptor set was obtained from a human donor in good health. Some clones in this sample may be carry-over from other donors' samples.

The J gene is TRBJ2-5, the V gene TRBV28; the D call of TRBD1 rests on TCRdb alone, since no DNA is present to check it. The CDR3 spans 16 residues. Germline V gene data show CDR1 as MDHEN and CDR2 as SYDVKM. The CDR3 protein is CASRDAAGGAAETQYF.

The chain couples TRBV14 to TRBJ1-3. Looked up from germline, CDR1 is SGHDN and CDR2 is FVKESK. This CDR3 spans 13 amino acids. This chain's CDR3 is CASSLGSGNTIYF.

The chain uses TRBV7-6 and TRBJ1-1; TCRdb selects TRBD1, and the lack of DNA leaves this call unchecked. CDR1 is SGHVS, CDR2 FNYEAQ, per germline. The CDR3 spans 16 residues. The chain's CDR3 is CASSLVAGRLYTEAFF.

J is TRBJ2-1 and V is TRBV11-1; TCRdb indicates TRBD2, and absent DNA this call remains unverified. The germline V gene has CDR1 SGHAT and CDR2 FQDESV (reference sequence). CDR3 length equals 15 residues. The CDR3: CASSLEGKTYNEQFF.